A selection of T cell receptor beta chains follows, all from one sample in a study of shared clonotypes between healthy human individuals. The data were produced by immunoSEQ multiplex PCR, yet TCRdb's version contains in-frame clones alone and is incomplete. The sample records over 2 million clones, 85% to 95% being singletons. Material for sequencing was naive CD4+ T cells from PBMCs. All receptors come from a man younger than 30 in good health. Some clones in this sample may be carry-over from other donors' samples. Each CDR3 is given with its conserved first and last residue. The D gene is left open where the match is weak. Clone size is given for some rows only: seen once, a few or many times, or a class if the clone is expanded.

V gene,D gene,J gene,clone size,CDR3 protein,CDR3 DNA
TRBV30,.,TRBJ1-2,.,CAGERGTPYGYTF,TGTGCCGGGGAGCGGGGGACGCCCTATGGCTACACCTTC
TRBV4-1,TRBD1,TRBJ1-1,.,CASSHKIRQGASRTEAFF,TGCGCCAGCAGCCACAAAATCAGACAGGGGGCTTCGCGTACTGAAGCTTTCTTT
TRBV4-3,.,TRBJ2-6,.,CASSQETRISGANVLTF,TGCGCCAGCAGCCAAGAAACCCGGATCTCTGGGGCCAACGTCCTGACTTTC
TRBV29-1,.,TRBJ2-7,.,CSVDERCWLEQYF,TGCAGCGTTGATGAAAGGTGTTGGCTCGAGCAGTACTTC
TRBV28,.,TRBJ1-4,.,CASSFFRRNNEKLFF,TGTGCCAGCAGTTTTTTCAGGCGGAATAATGAAAAACTGTTTTTT
TRBV29-1,TRBD2,TRBJ2-1,.,CSAGLAAYNEQFF,TGCAGCGCGGGACTAGCGGCCTACAATGAGCAGTTCTTC
TRBV2,.,TRBJ2-7,.,CASRRTTTSYEQYF,TGTGCCAGCAGGAGGACAACCACGTCGTACGAGCAGTACTTC
TRBV9,.,TRBJ1-4,.,CASSVGGAESEKLFF,TGTGCCAGCAGCGTAGGGGGGGCGGAGAGTGAAAAACTGTTTTTT
TRBV28,TRBD2,TRBJ2-1,.,CAGGTRHEQFF,TGTGCCGGGGGGACTAGACATGAGCAGTTCTTC
TRBV9,TRBD1,TRBJ1-1,.,CASSGGQGAGSAFF,TGTGCCAGCAGCGGCGGGCAGGGGGCAGGGAGTGCTTTCTTT
TRBV7-9,TRBD1,TRBJ1-2,.,CASSLTGTGGVHGYTF,TGTGCCAGCAGCTTAACCGGGACAGGGGGTGTGCACGGCTACACCTTC
TRBV5-4,.,TRBJ2-7,.,CASSLELALVYEQYF,TGTGCCAGCAGCTTGGAATTGGCACTAGTCTACGAGCAGTACTTC
TRBV11-2,.,TRBJ1-1,.,CASSLSVSAEAFF,TGTGCCAGCAGCTTAAGTGTTAGCGCTGAAGCTTTCTTT
TRBV28,.,TRBJ2-7,.,CASTPGQKSYEQYF,TGTGCCAGCACTCCGGGCCAAAAATCCTACGAGCAGTACTTC
TRBV14,TRBD1,TRBJ2-6,.,CASLRLRGQALSGANVLTF,TGTGCCAGCCTTCGACTTAGGGGACAGGCCCTCTCTGGGGCCAACGTCCTGACTTTC
TRBV7-8,TRBD2,TRBJ2-7,.,CASSLGGLAGLSYEQYF,TGTGCCAGCAGCTTAGGGGGACTAGCGGGGCTCTCCTACGAGCAGTACTTC
TRBV7-3,.,TRBJ1-2,once,CASSLKAADQDYGYTF,TGTGCCAGCAGCTTAAAGGCAGCCGATCAGGACTATGGCTACACCTTC
TRBV5-1,TRBD2,TRBJ2-3,.,CASSLGLAGERADTQYF,TGCGCCAGCAGCCTGGGACTAGCGGGAGAGAGGGCAGATACGCAGTATTTT
TRBV11-3,.,TRBJ2-7,.,CASSLGRRDLRDEQYF,TGTGCCAGCAGCCTAGGTAGGCGGGACCTTCGGGACGAGCAGTACTTC
TRBV5-1,.,TRBJ2-5,.,CASSLGSSETQYF,TGCGCCAGCAGCTTGGGTTCGTCCGAGACCCAGTACTTC
TRBV29-1,TRBD2,TRBJ2-1,.,CSAPGLAGIWGNEQFF,TGCAGCGCCCCGGGACTAGCGGGAATTTGGGGCAATGAGCAGTTCTTC
TRBV28,.,TRBJ1-1,.,CAINRARWDTEAFF,TGTGCCATTAACCGGGCCCGATGGGACACTGAAGCTTTCTTT
TRBV5-1,.,TRBJ1-4,.,CASSLAPGNEKLFF,TGCGCCAGCAGCTTGGCTCCGGGTAATGAAAAACTGTTTTTT
TRBV6-6,.,TRBJ1-5,.,CASSGGHNQPQHF,TGTGCCAGCAGCGGGGGCCATAATCAGCCCCAGCATTTT
TRBV7-8,.,TRBJ1-1,.,CASSFQGGLGTEAFF,TGTGCCAGCAGCTTCCAGGGAGGGTTGGGCACTGAAGCTTTCTTT
TRBV7-9,.,TRBJ2-2,few,CASSSKNTGELFF,TGTGCCAGCAGCTCTAAGAACACCGGGGAGCTGTTTTTT
TRBV18,.,TRBJ2-7,.,CASSRNSDSYEQYF,TGTGCCAGCTCCCGCAACAGCGACTCCTACGAGCAGTACTTC
TRBV6-5,.,TRBJ2-4,.,CASSYSTVLAKNIQYF,TGTGCCAGCAGTTACTCGACAGTGCTAGCCAAAAACATTCAGTACTTC
TRBV11-3,.,TRBJ2-7,.,CASSFGYGAYEQYF,TGTGCCAGCAGCTTCGGGTACGGGGCCTACGAGCAGTACTTC
TRBV27,TRBD2,TRBJ2-7,few,CASQLERESYEQYF,TGTGCCAGCCAGTTGGAGCGGGAATCCTACGAGCAGTACTTC
TRBV28,.,TRBJ2-7,.,CASSLGGPYEQYF,TGTGCCAGCAGTTTAGGGGGACCCTACGAGCAGTACTTC
TRBV6-6,.,TRBJ2-3,.,CASSYAGAVTDTQYF,TGTGCCAGCAGTTACGCCGGGGCCGTCACAGATACGCAGTATTTT
TRBV6-6,.,TRBJ1-2,.,CASSPLGANYGYTF,TGTGCCAGCAGTCCTCTTGGTGCTAACTATGGCTACACCTTC
TRBV15,TRBD2,TRBJ2-1,.,CATSRDAVASGREQFF,TGTGCCACCAGCAGAGATGCGGTGGCTAGCGGGAGAGAGCAGTTCTTC
TRBV5-1,.,TRBJ2-1,.,CASSSDSSYNEQFF,TGCGCCAGCAGTAGCGATAGTTCCTACAATGAGCAGTTCTTC
TRBV5-1,.,TRBJ2-2,.,CASSFSTNTGELFF,TGCGCCAGCAGCTTTAGCACGAACACCGGGGAGCTGTTTTTT
TRBV5-1,.,TRBJ2-4,.,CASSLGYRESIQYF,TGCGCCAGCAGCTTGGGCTACAGGGAGAGCATTCAGTACTTC
TRBV6-5,TRBD1,TRBJ2-2,.,CASSLNRGLVTGELFF,TGTGCCAGCAGTTTAAACAGGGGGCTGGTCACCGGGGAGCTGTTTTTT
TRBV15,.,TRBJ2-2,once,CATSRDYAASIAGELFF,TGTGCCACCAGCAGAGATTACGCGGCTAGCATTGCCGGGGAGCTGTTTTTT
TRBV5-1,TRBD1,TRBJ1-3,.,CASSVGDRASGNTIYF,TGCGCCAGCAGCGTCGGCGACAGGGCCTCTGGAAACACCATATATTTT
TRBV7-2,.,TRBJ2-3,.,CASSLGPPSGTSTDTQYF,TGTGCCAGCAGCTTAGGCCCCCCGAGCGGAACTAGCACAGATACGCAGTATTTT
TRBV7-3,.,TRBJ2-1,.,CASSPVEGYSYNEQFF,TGTGCCAGCAGCCCCGTCGAGGGGTACTCCTACAATGAGCAGTTCTTC
TRBV30,TRBD1,TRBJ1-6,.,CAWSPRQGAYNSPLHF,TGTGCCTGGAGTCCTCGACAGGGGGCGTATAATTCACCCCTCCACTTT
TRBV27,.,TRBJ1-2,.,CASSRADNYGYTF,TGTGCCAGCAGTCGGGCAGATAACTATGGCTACACCTTC
TRBV11-2,.,TRBJ2-3,.,CASSFLSGIPDTQYF,TGTGCCAGCAGCTTTCTGTCAGGGATCCCAGATACGCAGTATTTT
TRBV7-9,.,TRBJ1-3,.,CASSLVAGIDSGNTIYF,TGTGCCAGCAGCTTAGTCGCAGGCATAGACTCTGGAAACACCATATATTTT
TRBV28,TRBD1,TRBJ2-4,.,CASSLQGAKNIQYF,TGTGCCAGCAGCCTACAGGGGGCCAAAAACATTCAGTACTTC
TRBV30,.,TRBJ2-5,.,CAWAADRRQETQYF,TGTGCCTGGGCCGCGGACCGGAGGCAAGAGACCCAGTACTTC
TRBV11-2,TRBD1,TRBJ2-1,.,CASSLLQGAYNEQFF,TGTGCCAGCAGCCTCCTCCAGGGGGCATACAATGAGCAGTTCTTC
TRBV30,TRBD1,TRBJ1-2,.,CAFLPRQGGSVCNYGYTF,TGTGCCTTCTTACCCAGACAGGGTGGGTCAGTTTGCAACTATGGCTACACCTTC
TRBV7-8,TRBD1,TRBJ1-3,.,CASSLDRVSGNTIYF,TGTGCCAGCAGCTTGGACAGGGTCTCTGGAAACACCATATATTTT
TRBV7-2,.,TRBJ1-2,.,CASSLGGVSNYGYTF,TGTGCCAGCAGCTTAGGGGGGGTGTCTAACTATGGCTACACCTTC
TRBV30,TRBD2,TRBJ2-3,.,CAWSSPSGASTDTQYF,TGTGCCTGGAGTTCCCCTAGCGGGGCTAGCACAGATACGCAGTATTTT
TRBV19,.,TRBJ1-5,once,CASSMWGRGNQPQHF,TGTGCCAGTAGTATGTGGGGCAGGGGCAATCAGCCCCAGCATTTT
TRBV7-2,.,TRBJ1-5,.,CASSLGTLREPQHF,TGTGCCAGCAGCCTCGGGACACTGAGGGAGCCCCAGCATTTT
TRBV5-1,.,TRBJ2-1,.,CASSFPHQDEQFF,TGCGCCAGCAGCTTCCCCCACCAGGACGAGCAGTTCTTC
TRBV2,TRBD2,TRBJ2-1,.,CASKLIGTSDEQFF,TGTGCCAGCAAGTTGATTGGGACTAGTGATGAGCAGTTCTTC
TRBV2,.,TRBJ1-6,.,CASSDRLHSPLHF,TGTGCCAGCAGCGACCGGCTTCATTCACCCCTCCACTTT
TRBV7-2,.,TRBJ2-5,.,CASSPSQETQYF,TGTGCCAGCAGCCCTTCTCAAGAGACCCAGTACTTC
TRBV5-1,.,TRBJ2-7,once,CASSLGQTSYF,TGCGCCAGCAGCTTAGGACAGACGTCGTACTTC